This T cell receptor beta chain was sequenced for a study of T-cell reconstitution after alpha-beta-depleted transplantation in children. Whole-study findings and limits: In patients about two months after transplant, alpha-beta T cells reportedly arose from several hundred expanded graft clones. From surviving recipient T cells and thymic progenitors came the high day-60 TCRbeta diversity observed in some patients. Among T cells one year after transplant, newly produced cells accounted for most counts and diversity.

With 1 base removed from V and 2 bases from J, the gap between germline ends came to 11 bases. The CDR3 sequence is 15 residues long. This clonotype was detected ten times or more. Its antigen is still unknown. Library preparation (for TCRbeta) was performed with unique molecular identifiers. TCRdb fed the PCR reads into MiXCR, producing one record per CDR3 protein. This sample carries roughly 100,000 distinct CDR3 sequences, around 6.1% of them seen once, and the ten largest clones take roughly 5.5%. This specimen was PBMCs, mostly from graft donor cells, taken 60 days after TCRalphabeta/CD19-depleted stem cell transplant. This chain joins TRBV12-3 or TRBV12-4 and TRBJ2-5; D unclear. The clonotype originates from a female patient aged 2-10 years who had a stem cell transplant for Fanconi anemia, so the T cells may come from the graft donor. CDR3 sequence reads: CASSLVGLGQETQYF. CDR3 DNA sequence: TGTGCCAGCAGTTTAGTGGGCCTGGGGCAAGAGACCCAGTACTTC.